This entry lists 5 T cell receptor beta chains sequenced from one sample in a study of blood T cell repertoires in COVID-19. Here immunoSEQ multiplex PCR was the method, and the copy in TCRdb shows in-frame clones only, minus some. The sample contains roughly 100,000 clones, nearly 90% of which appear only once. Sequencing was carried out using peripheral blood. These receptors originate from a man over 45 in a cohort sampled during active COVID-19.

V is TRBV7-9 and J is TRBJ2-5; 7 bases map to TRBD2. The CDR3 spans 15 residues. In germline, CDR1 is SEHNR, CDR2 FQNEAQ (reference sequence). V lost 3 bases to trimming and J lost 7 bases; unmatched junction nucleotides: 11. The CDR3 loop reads CASSLREPSGGTQYF. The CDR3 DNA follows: TGTGCCAGCAGCTTGCGGGAGCCCTCTGGTGGGACCCAGTACTTC. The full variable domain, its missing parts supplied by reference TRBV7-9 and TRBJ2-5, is DTGVSQNPRHKITKRGQNVTFRCDPISEHNRLYWYRQTLGQGPEFLTYFQNEAQLEKSRLLSDRFSAERPKGSFSTLEIQRTEQGDSAMYLCASSLREPSGGTQYFGPGTRLLVL.

The chain's CDR3 is CASEGLAGAGGTGELFF. CDR3 sequence (DNA): TGTGCCTCAGAGGGACTAGCGGGGGCCGGGGGCACCGGGGAGCTGTTTTTT. The J gene is TRBJ2-2, the V gene TRBV5-6; TRBD2 aligns across 14 bases. The junction had 12 bases not matched to a gene; V was cut back by 10 bases and J by 4 bases. CDR3 length: 17 residues. Germline CDR1 reads SGHDT; CDR2 reads YYEEEE. The full variable domain, rest sourced from reference TRBV5-6 and TRBJ2-2, is DAGVTQSPTHLIKTRGQQVTLRCSPKSGHDTVSWYQQALGQGPQFIFQYYEEEERQRGNFPDRFSGHQFPNYSSELNVNALLLGDSALYLCASEGLAGAGGTGELFFGEGSRLTVL.

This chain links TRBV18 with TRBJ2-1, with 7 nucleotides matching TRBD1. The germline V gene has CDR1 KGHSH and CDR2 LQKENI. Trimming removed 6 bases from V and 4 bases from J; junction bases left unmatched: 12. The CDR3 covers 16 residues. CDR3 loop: CASSPSTGLNYNEQFF. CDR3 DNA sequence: TGTGCCAGCTCCCCATCGACAGGGCTCAATTACAATGAGCAGTTCTTC.

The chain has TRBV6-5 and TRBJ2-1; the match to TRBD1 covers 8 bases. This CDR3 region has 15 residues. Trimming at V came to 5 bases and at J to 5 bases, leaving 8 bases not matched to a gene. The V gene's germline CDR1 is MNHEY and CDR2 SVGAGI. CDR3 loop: CASSKRGTGNNEQFF. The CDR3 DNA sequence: TGTGCCAGCAGTAAACGGGGGACAGGTAACAATGAGCAGTTCTTC.

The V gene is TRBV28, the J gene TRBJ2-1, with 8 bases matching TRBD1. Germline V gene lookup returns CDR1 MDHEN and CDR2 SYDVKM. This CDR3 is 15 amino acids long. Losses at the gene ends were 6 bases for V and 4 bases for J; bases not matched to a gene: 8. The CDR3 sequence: CASRTGGSGYNEQFF. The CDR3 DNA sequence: TGTGCCAGCAGAACAGGGGGAAGTGGTTACAATGAGCAGTTCTTC.